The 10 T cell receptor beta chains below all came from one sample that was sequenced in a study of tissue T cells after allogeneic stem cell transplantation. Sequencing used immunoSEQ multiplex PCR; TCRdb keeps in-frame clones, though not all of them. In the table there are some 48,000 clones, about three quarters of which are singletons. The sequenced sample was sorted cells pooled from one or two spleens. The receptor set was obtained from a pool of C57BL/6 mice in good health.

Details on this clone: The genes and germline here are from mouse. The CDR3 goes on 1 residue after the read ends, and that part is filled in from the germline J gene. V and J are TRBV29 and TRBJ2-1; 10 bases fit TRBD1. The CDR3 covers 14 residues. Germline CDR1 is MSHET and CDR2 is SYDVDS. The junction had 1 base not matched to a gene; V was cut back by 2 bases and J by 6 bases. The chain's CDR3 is CASSLGDRGAEQFF. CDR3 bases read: TGTGCTAGCAGTTTAGGGGACAGGGGTGCTGAGCAGTTC.

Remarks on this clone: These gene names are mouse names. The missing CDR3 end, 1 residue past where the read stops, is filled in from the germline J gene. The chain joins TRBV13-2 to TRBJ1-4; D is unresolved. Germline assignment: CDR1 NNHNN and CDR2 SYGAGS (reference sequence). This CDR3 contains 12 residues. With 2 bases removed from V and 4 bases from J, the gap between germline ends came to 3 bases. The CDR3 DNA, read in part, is TGTGCCAGCGGTGACATCAACGAAAGATTATTT. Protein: CASGDINERLF. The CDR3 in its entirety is CASGDINERLFF.

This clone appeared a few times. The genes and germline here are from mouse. The covered CDR3 bases are TGTGCCAGCAGCACAGTTTGGGGGGTGAGCTCCTATGAACAGTAC. Translating it yields CASSTVWGVSSYEQY. The full CDR3 is CASSTVWGVSSYEQYF. The V call is TRBV4, the J call TRBJ2-7; TRBD2 aligns across 7 bases. The DNA ends 1 residue before the CDR3 does, and the rest of the CDR3 is filled in from the germline J gene. Trimming cost V 5 bases and J 0 bases; bases outside gene matches: 10. Germline CDR1 is LGHDT and CDR2 is YNNKQL (reference sequence). This CDR3 region has 16 residues.

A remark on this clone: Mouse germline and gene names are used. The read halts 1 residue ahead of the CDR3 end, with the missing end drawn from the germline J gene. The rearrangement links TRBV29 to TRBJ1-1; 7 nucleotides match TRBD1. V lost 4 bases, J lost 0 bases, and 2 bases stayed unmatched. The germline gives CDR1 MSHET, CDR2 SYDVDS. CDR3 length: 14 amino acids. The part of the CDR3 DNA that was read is TGTGCTAGCAGTTCTCAGGGGGCAAACACAGAAGTCTTC. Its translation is CASSSQGANTEVF. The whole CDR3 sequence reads CASSSQGANTEVFF.

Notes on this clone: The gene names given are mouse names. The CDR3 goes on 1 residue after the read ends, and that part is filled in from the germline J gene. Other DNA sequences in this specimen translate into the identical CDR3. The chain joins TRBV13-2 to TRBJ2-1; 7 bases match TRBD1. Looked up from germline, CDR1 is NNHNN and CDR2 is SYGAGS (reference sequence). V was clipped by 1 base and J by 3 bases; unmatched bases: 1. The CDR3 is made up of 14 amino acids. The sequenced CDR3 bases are TGTGCCAGCGGTGATTCAGGGGGCTATGCTGAGCAGTTC. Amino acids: CASGDSGGYAEQF. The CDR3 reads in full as CASGDSGGYAEQFF.

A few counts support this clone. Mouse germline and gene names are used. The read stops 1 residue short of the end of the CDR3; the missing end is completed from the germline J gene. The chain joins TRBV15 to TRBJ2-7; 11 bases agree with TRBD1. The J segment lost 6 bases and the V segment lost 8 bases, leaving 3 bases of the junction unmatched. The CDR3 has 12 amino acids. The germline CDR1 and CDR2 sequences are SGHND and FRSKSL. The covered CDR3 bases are TGTGCCAGCGGGGGACAGGGGGTTGAACAGTAC. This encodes CASGGQGVEQY. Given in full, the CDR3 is CASGGQGVEQYF.

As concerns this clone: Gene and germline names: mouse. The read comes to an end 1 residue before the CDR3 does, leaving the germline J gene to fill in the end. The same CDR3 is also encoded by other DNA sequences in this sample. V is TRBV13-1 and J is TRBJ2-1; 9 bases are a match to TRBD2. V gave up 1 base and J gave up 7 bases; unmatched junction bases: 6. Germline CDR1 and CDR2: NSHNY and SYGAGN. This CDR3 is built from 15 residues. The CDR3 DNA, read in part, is TGTGCCAGCAGTGATCCTGGGGGGGAGGGGGCTGAGCAGTTC. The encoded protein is CASSDPGGEGAEQF. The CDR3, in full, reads CASSDPGGEGAEQFF.

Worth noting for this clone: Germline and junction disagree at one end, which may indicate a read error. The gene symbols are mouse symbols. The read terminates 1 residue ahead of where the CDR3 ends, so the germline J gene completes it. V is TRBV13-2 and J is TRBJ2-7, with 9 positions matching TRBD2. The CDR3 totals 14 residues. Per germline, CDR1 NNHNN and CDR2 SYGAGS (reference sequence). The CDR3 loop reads CASSDWGHSYEQYF. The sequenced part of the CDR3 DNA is TGTGCCAGCAGTGACTGGGGGCACTCCTATGAACAGTAC.

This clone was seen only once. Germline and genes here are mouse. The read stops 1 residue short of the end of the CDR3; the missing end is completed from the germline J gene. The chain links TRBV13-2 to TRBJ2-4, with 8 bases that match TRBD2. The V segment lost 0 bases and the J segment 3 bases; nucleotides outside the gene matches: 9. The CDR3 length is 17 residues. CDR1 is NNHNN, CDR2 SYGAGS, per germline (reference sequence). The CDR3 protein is CASGDEWGGRPQNTLYF. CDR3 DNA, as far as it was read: TGTGCCAGCGGTGATGAATGGGGGGGGAGGCCGCAAAACACCTTGTAC.

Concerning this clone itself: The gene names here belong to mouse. The CDR3 sequence: CASSQDSENSPLYF. The CDR3 bases that were read are TGTGCCAGCAGCCAAGATTCGGAAAATTCGCCCCTCTAC. The rearrangement joins TRBV5 to TRBJ1-6; D not resolved. The read ends 1 residue shy of where the CDR3 ends; the end is completed using the germline J gene. TRBJ1-6 is sorted into the ORF group, with uncertain function. CDR1 is LGHNA, CDR2 YNLKQL, per germline (reference sequence). V lost 0 bases and J lost 7, with 7 bases in between. The CDR3 loop spans 14 amino acids.